Listed below are T cell receptor beta chains from one sample, sequenced in a study of chemoradiotherapy in HPV16-positive cancers. This table comes from immunoSEQ multiplex PCR, and its TCRdb copy is limited to in-frame clones, with some not included. The sample includes a few thousand clones, 90% to 95% seen only once; the top ten take 3.5%. The specimen comprised tumor tissue, sampled from a patient who underwent chemoradiotherapy. These receptors all stem from a human donor with HPV-associated anogenital cancer. Each CDR3 is given with its conserved first and last residue. A D gene is named only where the DNA matches it firmly. Clone size is shown for a subset of rows, as once, few, many or a class of expanded clone.

cdr3_nt: TGTGCCAGCAGCGAAACGGACTGGAGATGGACAGATACGCAGTATTTT
cdr3_aa: CASSETDWRWTDTQYF
d_call: -
v_call: TRBV9
j_call: TRBJ2-3
clone_size: -

cdr3_nt: TGCAGCGTTCTTTATAGGAACACTGAAGCTTTCTTT
cdr3_aa: CSVLYRNTEAFF
d_call: -
v_call: TRBV29-1
j_call: TRBJ1-1
clone_size: -

cdr3_nt: TGTGCCATCAGCCAAGCCGACAGTAGCTCTGGAAACACCATATATTTT
cdr3_aa: CAISQADSSSGNTIYF
d_call: -
v_call: TRBV10-3
j_call: TRBJ1-3
clone_size: -

cdr3_nt: TGTGCCAGCAGGGGGGACTTCTTAAGTTACGAGCAGTACTTC
cdr3_aa: CASRGDFLSYEQYF
d_call: -
v_call: TRBV28
j_call: TRBJ2-7
clone_size: -

cdr3_nt: TGTGCCACCAGCAGGGCTCTGGGCCTCGGCGAGCAGTACTTC
cdr3_aa: CATSRALGLGEQYF
d_call: -
v_call: TRBV15
j_call: TRBJ2-7
clone_size: -

cdr3_nt: TGTGCCAGCAGCTTAGGCCCTGCGGTCTCTGGAAACACCATATATTTT
cdr3_aa: CASSLGPAVSGNTIYF
d_call: -
v_call: TRBV7-3
j_call: TRBJ1-3
clone_size: -

cdr3_nt: TGCGCCAGCAGCCAAGGAAGGAAGGAAAAACTGTTTTTT
cdr3_aa: CASSQGRKEKLFF
d_call: -
v_call: TRBV4-3
j_call: TRBJ1-4
clone_size: once

cdr3_nt: TGTGCCAGCAGCTGGGGGAGAGCGGGGGAAAAACTGTTTTTT
cdr3_aa: CASSWGRAGEKLFF
d_call: -
v_call: TRBV5-6
j_call: TRBJ1-4
clone_size: -

cdr3_nt: TGTGCCAGCAGCCCGACGACGGGGTTGAACACTGAAGCTTTCTTT
cdr3_aa: CASSPTTGLNTEAFF
d_call: -
v_call: TRBV5-5
j_call: TRBJ1-1
clone_size: -

cdr3_nt: TGTGCCAGCAGCTTAGGCCCCGGACAGGGAGGGTGGAATTCACCCCTCCACTTT
cdr3_aa: CASSLGPGQGGWNSPLHF
d_call: TRBD1
v_call: TRBV7-9
j_call: TRBJ1-6
clone_size: -

cdr3_nt: TGTGCCAGTAGTATTGGACAGGGCCTCTACGAGCAGTACTTC
cdr3_aa: CASSIGQGLYEQYF
d_call: TRBD1
v_call: TRBV19
j_call: TRBJ2-7
clone_size: -

cdr3_nt: TGTGCCAGCAGCCCCCTGGGCGGACTCACCTACGAGCAGTACTTC
cdr3_aa: CASSPLGGLTYEQYF
d_call: -
v_call: TRBV7-9
j_call: TRBJ2-7
clone_size: -

cdr3_nt: TGCAGCGTTGAAGGTCTACAGGGAGAAGAGACCCAGTACTTC
cdr3_aa: CSVEGLQGEETQYF
d_call: -
v_call: TRBV29-1
j_call: TRBJ2-5
clone_size: -

cdr3_nt: TGCAGCGTTGAAGCCGCGGACAGGAGCTCCTACAATGAGCAGTTCTTC
cdr3_aa: CSVEAADRSSYNEQFF
d_call: TRBD1
v_call: TRBV29-1
j_call: TRBJ2-1
clone_size: -

cdr3_nt: TGTGCCAGCAGCGGACCGACTGTGAAAGAGACCCAGTACTTC
cdr3_aa: CASSGPTVKETQYF
d_call: -
v_call: TRBV7-8
j_call: TRBJ2-5
clone_size: -

cdr3_nt: TGTGCCAGCAGCCCCTCAGGGGGCGGCACTGAAGCTTTCTTT
cdr3_aa: CASSPSGGGTEAFF
d_call: TRBD1
v_call: TRBV9
j_call: TRBJ1-1
clone_size: -

cdr3_nt: TGTGCCAGCAGCTTAGGCTCGGGCACTGAAGCTTTCTTT
cdr3_aa: CASSLGSGTEAFF
d_call: -
v_call: TRBV11-2
j_call: TRBJ1-1
clone_size: -

cdr3_nt: TGTGCCAGCAGCTTCACAGGGGCGGGGGATCAGCCCCAGCATTTT
cdr3_aa: CASSFTGAGDQPQHF
d_call: TRBD1
v_call: TRBV7-9
j_call: TRBJ1-5
clone_size: -

cdr3_nt: TGTGCCAGCAGCGTCGGGACAGGGGTGGGGGAGACCCAGTACTTC
cdr3_aa: CASSVGTGVGETQYF
d_call: TRBD1
v_call: TRBV7-9
j_call: TRBJ2-5
clone_size: -

cdr3_nt: TGTGCCAGCGCCCGGGACAGGGGTCAGACCCAGTACTTC
cdr3_aa: CASARDRGQTQYF
d_call: TRBD1
v_call: TRBV6-1
j_call: TRBJ2-5
clone_size: -

cdr3_nt: TGCAGCGTTGGTCGGGGTAGCGGGGGGTCGTACCAAGAGACCCAGTACTTC
cdr3_aa: CSVGRGSGGSYQETQYF
d_call: TRBD2
v_call: TRBV29-1
j_call: TRBJ2-5
clone_size: -

cdr3_nt: TGTGCCACAGCCGGGACGGCCGACAATGAGCAGTTCTTC
cdr3_aa: CATAGTADNEQFF
d_call: -
v_call: TRBV19
j_call: TRBJ2-1
clone_size: -

cdr3_nt: TGTGCCAGCAGATACCGGGCCTACGATAGGGAGACCCAGTACTTC
cdr3_aa: CASRYRAYDRETQYF
d_call: -
v_call: TRBV2
j_call: TRBJ2-5
clone_size: -

cdr3_nt: TGCGCCAGCAGCCAACTTAAGGGATCCTATGGCTACACCTTC
cdr3_aa: CASSQLKGSYGYTF
d_call: -
v_call: TRBV4-1
j_call: TRBJ1-2
clone_size: -

cdr3_nt: TGTGCCAGTAAGATGAGCGGGCTAAGGACAGATACGCAGTATTTT
cdr3_aa: CASKMSGLRTDTQYF
d_call: -
v_call: TRBV28
j_call: TRBJ2-3
clone_size: -

cdr3_nt: TGTGCCAGCAGTTTATTCTCAGGCGGCTACGAGCAGTACTTC
cdr3_aa: CASSLFSGGYEQYF
d_call: -
v_call: TRBV27
j_call: TRBJ2-7
clone_size: -

cdr3_nt: TGTGCCAGCAGCTTCTCCGGAGCCTACGAGCAGTACTTC
cdr3_aa: CASSFSGAYEQYF
d_call: -
v_call: TRBV5-5
j_call: TRBJ2-7
clone_size: -

cdr3_nt: TGTGCCAGCAGTTTCCAGGGAGGGGAAAAACTGTTTTTT
cdr3_aa: CASSFQGGEKLFF
d_call: -
v_call: TRBV28
j_call: TRBJ1-4
clone_size: -

cdr3_nt: TGTGCCAGCAGCTACTTGAACACTGAAGCTTTCTTT
cdr3_aa: CASSYLNTEAFF
d_call: -
v_call: TRBV19
j_call: TRBJ1-1
clone_size: -

cdr3_nt: TGTGCCAGCAGGCTGGCGATCTTGAAGCCGGACACTGAAGCTTTCTTT
cdr3_aa: CASRLAILKPDTEAFF
d_call: -
v_call: TRBV7-2
j_call: TRBJ1-1
clone_size: -

cdr3_nt: TGTGCCAGCAGTGAAGCAAGTCACAGGGGTTCATTCTCCTTC
cdr3_aa: CASSEASHRGSFSF
d_call: TRBD1
v_call: TRBV2
j_call: TRBJ1-2
clone_size: -

cdr3_nt: TGTGCCAGCAGCTCCCAGGGATCTCCCTTGAACACTGAAGCTTTCTTT
cdr3_aa: CASSSQGSPLNTEAFF
d_call: -
v_call: TRBV7-2
j_call: TRBJ1-1
clone_size: -

cdr3_nt: TGCGCCAGCAGCGAAGGGACCGTTGGCTACGAGCAGTACTTC
cdr3_aa: CASSEGTVGYEQYF
d_call: -
v_call: TRBV4-1
j_call: TRBJ2-7
clone_size: -

cdr3_nt: TGTGCCAGCAGTTTGCGGGGTGCGGGGGCTTGGGAGCAGTACTTC
cdr3_aa: CASSLRGAGAWEQYF
d_call: -
v_call: TRBV28
j_call: TRBJ2-7
clone_size: -

cdr3_nt: TGTGCCAGCAGTCTAGCGGGGGCCTCCAATGAGCAGTTCTTC
cdr3_aa: CASSLAGASNEQFF
d_call: TRBD2
v_call: TRBV9
j_call: TRBJ2-1
clone_size: -

cdr3_nt: TGCGCCAGCAGCTCCCGGGGACCCAACTATGGCTACACCTTC
cdr3_aa: CASSSRGPNYGYTF
d_call: -
v_call: TRBV5-1
j_call: TRBJ1-2
clone_size: -

cdr3_nt: TGTGCCAGCAGCCGGGACCGATACAATGAGCAGTTCTTC
cdr3_aa: CASSRDRYNEQFF
d_call: -
v_call: TRBV2
j_call: TRBJ2-1
clone_size: -

cdr3_nt: TGCGCCAGCAGCTTGGACCAAGAGACCCAGTACTTC
cdr3_aa: CASSLDQETQYF
d_call: -
v_call: TRBV5-1
j_call: TRBJ2-5
clone_size: -

cdr3_nt: TGTGCCAGCAGTTACTCCGGTCTGATTAACTATGGCTACACCTTC
cdr3_aa: CASSYSGLINYGYTF
d_call: -
v_call: TRBV6-5
j_call: TRBJ1-2
clone_size: -

cdr3_nt: TGCGCCAGCAGCCTGGGGGCAGGGGTAAATGAGCAGTTCTTC
cdr3_aa: CASSLGAGVNEQFF
d_call: -
v_call: TRBV4-3
j_call: TRBJ2-1
clone_size: -

cdr3_nt: TGTGCCAGCAGCCAAGTTGGCGGGGAGCACTACGAGCAGTACTTC
cdr3_aa: CASSQVGGEHYEQYF
d_call: -
v_call: TRBV4-2
j_call: TRBJ2-7
clone_size: -

cdr3_nt: TGCGCCAGCAGCCAAGACAGAGTGGAGCACACCTTC
cdr3_aa: CASSQDRVEHTF
d_call: -
v_call: TRBV4-1
j_call: TRBJ1-2
clone_size: once

cdr3_nt: TGCGCCAGCAGCCAAGGACTAGCGGGGGGGCCAAATGAGCAGTTCTTC
cdr3_aa: CASSQGLAGGPNEQFF
d_call: TRBD2
v_call: TRBV4-3
j_call: TRBJ2-1
clone_size: -

cdr3_nt: TGCGCCAGCAGCCCCGGGCCAGGGGGACCTAATGAAAAACTGTTTTTT
cdr3_aa: CASSPGPGGPNEKLFF
d_call: TRBD1
v_call: TRBV5-1
j_call: TRBJ1-4
clone_size: -

cdr3_nt: TGTGCCAAACAGGGGGGTACATACGAGCAGTACTTC
cdr3_aa: CAKQGGTYEQYF
d_call: TRBD1
v_call: TRBV2
j_call: TRBJ2-7
clone_size: -

cdr3_nt: TGCGCCAGCAGTCAATACCCTCTTGCGGTCGAGCAGTACTTC
cdr3_aa: CASSQYPLAVEQYF
d_call: -
v_call: TRBV23-1
j_call: TRBJ2-7
clone_size: -

cdr3_nt: TGCGCCAGCAGCTTGGGCACTGAAGCTTTCTTT
cdr3_aa: CASSLGTEAFF
d_call: -
v_call: TRBV5-1
j_call: TRBJ1-1
clone_size: -

cdr3_nt: TGTGCCAGCAGCTTCGGTTTAGAGACCCAGTACTTC
cdr3_aa: CASSFGLETQYF
d_call: -
v_call: TRBV7-9
j_call: TRBJ2-5
clone_size: -

cdr3_nt: TGCGCCAGCAGCCAGTTAGCGGGGGGGCCATCAGATACGCAGTATTTT
cdr3_aa: CASSQLAGGPSDTQYF
d_call: TRBD2
v_call: TRBV4-3
j_call: TRBJ2-3
clone_size: once

cdr3_nt: TGCGCCAGCAGGAATGGGGGGGGATACTCTAGCACAGATACGCAGTATTTT
cdr3_aa: CASRNGGGYSSTDTQYF
d_call: TRBD2
v_call: TRBV10-2
j_call: TRBJ2-3
clone_size: -